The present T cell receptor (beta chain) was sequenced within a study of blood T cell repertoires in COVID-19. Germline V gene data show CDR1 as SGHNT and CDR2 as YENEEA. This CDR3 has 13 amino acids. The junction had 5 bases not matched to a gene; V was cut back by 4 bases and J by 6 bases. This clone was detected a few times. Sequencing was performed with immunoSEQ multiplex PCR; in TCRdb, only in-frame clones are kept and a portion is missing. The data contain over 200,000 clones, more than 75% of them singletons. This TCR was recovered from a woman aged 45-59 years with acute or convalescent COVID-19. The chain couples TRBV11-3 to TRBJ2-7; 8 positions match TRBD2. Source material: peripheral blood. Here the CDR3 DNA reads TGTGCCAGCAGCTGGGGGACTAGAGGCGAGCAGTACTTC. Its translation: CASSWGTRGEQYF.